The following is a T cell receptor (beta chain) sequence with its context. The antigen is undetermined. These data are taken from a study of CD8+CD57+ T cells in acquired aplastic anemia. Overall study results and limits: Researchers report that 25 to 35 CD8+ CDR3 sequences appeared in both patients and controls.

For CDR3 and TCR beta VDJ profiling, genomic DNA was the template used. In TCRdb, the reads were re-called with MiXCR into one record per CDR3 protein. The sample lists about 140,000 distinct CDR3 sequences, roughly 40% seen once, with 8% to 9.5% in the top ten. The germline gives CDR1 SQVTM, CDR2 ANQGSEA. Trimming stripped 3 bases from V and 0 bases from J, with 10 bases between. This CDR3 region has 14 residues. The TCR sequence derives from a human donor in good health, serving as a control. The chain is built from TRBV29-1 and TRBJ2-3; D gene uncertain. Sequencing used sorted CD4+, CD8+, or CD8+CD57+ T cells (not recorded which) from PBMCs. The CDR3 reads CSVDKPTSTDTQYF. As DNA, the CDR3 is TGCAGCGTTGATAAGCCGACTAGCACAGATACGCAGTATTTT.